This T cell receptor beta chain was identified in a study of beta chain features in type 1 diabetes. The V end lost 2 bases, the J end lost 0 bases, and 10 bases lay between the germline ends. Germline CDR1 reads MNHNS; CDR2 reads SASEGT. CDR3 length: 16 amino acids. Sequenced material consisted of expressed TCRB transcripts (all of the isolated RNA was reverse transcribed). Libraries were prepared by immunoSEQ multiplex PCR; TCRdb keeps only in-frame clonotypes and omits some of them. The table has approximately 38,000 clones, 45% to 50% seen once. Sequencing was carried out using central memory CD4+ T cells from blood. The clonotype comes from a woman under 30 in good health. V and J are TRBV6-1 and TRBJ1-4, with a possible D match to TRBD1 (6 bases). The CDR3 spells CASSERGAATNEKLFF. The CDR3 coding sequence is TGTGCCAGCAGTGAACGGGGGGCAGCAACTAATGAAAAACTGTTTTTT.